This T cell receptor beta chain emerged from a study of shared clonotypes between healthy human individuals. Germline-derived CDR1 and CDR2 are SGHTA and FQGTGA. V gave up 1 base and J gave up 1 base, with 7 bases separating them. The CDR3 is 14 residues long. Profiling relied on immunoSEQ multiplex PCR, and the TCRdb table lists in-frame clones only, not all of them. In the table there are around 700,000 clones, roughly 70% of which are singletons. The TCR sequence derives from a woman in her 30s in good health. Specimen: memory CD4+ T cells sorted from blood. Subset of the sample: CD45RA-negative fraction. The gene calls are TRBV7-3 and TRBJ1-1; D gene uncertain. Here the CDR3 DNA reads TGTGCCAGCAGCTTAAATTCTGGGAACACTGAAGCTTTCTTT. Translated: CASSLNSGNTEAFF.